Listed here is a single T cell receptor beta chain. Other DNA sequences of this sample code for an identical CDR3. This specimen belongs to a study of blood T cell repertoires in COVID-19. Study-wide background: Sites across the United States, Italy and Spain contributed samples from acute and convalescent COVID-19. T cells, B-cell-depleted T cells, or PBMCs provided the cDNA or gDNA that served as material.

Assay: immunoSEQ multiplex PCR; the TCRdb copy retains only in-frame clones and omits some. The profile shows about 270,000 clones, more than 80% of them singletons. Donors were grouped by their self-reported clinical history. This CDR3 comprises 16 residues. J was trimmed by 0 bases and V by 0 bases; bases with no gene match: 0. Germline V lookup: CDR1 SEHNR, CDR2 FQNEAQ (reference sequence). The clonotype was recovered from a woman aged 18 to 35 who had recovered from COVID-19. The V and J genes are TRBV7-9 and TRBJ2-1; 9 positions agree with TRBD2. Sequencing input: PBMCs or T cells enriched from blood (not recorded which). The CDR3 DNA sequence: TGTGCCAGCAGCTTAGCTAGCGGGGGCTCCTACAATGAGCAGTTCTTC. It translates to CASSLASGGSYNEQFF.